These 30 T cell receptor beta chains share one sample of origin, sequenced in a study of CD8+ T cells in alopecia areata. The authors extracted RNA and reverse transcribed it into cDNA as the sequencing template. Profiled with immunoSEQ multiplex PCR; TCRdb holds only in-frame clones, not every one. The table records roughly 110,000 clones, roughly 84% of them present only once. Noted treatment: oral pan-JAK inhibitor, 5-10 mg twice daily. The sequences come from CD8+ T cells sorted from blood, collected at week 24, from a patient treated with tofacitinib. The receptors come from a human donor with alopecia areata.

This CDR3 is CASSLVGGEETQYF. The CDR3 DNA reads TGTGCCAGCAGCTTGGTCGGGGGGGAAGAGACCCAGTACTTC. This chain links TRBV5-4 with TRBJ2-5; 8 bases map to TRBD2. CDR1 and CDR2 (germline): SGHNT, YYREEE (reference sequence). This CDR3 contains 14 residues. V lost 0 bases, J lost 3 bases, and 1 base stayed unmatched.

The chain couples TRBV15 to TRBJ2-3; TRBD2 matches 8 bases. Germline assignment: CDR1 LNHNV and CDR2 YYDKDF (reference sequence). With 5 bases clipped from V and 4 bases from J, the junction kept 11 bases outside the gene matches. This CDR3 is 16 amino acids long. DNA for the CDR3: TGTGCCACCAGCCCGCGGACTAGCCCGGGCCCAGATACGCAGTATTTT. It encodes CATSPRTSPGPDTQYF.

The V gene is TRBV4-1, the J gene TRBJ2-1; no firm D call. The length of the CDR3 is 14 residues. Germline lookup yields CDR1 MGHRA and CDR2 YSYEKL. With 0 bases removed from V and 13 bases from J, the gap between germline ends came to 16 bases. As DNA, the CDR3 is TGCGCCAGCAGCCAAGACCAAGGCTATACACTCCAGTTCTTC. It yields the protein CASSQDQGYTLQFF.

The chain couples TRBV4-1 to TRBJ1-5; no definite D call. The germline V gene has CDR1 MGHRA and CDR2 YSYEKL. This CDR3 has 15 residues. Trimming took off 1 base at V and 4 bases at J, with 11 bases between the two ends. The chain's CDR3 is CASSQGDLGNQPQHF. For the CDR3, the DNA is TGCGCCAGCAGCCAAGGGGATCTAGGGAATCAGCCCCAGCATTTT.

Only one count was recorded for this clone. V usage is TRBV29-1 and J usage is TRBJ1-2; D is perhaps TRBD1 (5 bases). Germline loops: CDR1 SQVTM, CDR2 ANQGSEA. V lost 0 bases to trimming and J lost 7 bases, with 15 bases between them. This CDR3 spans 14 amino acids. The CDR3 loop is CSVEDPRGISGYTF. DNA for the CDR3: TGCAGCGTTGAAGACCCAAGGGGCATCTCTGGCTACACCTTC. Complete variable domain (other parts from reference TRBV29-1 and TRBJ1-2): SAVISQKPSRDICQRGTSLTIQCQVDSQVTMMFWYRQQPGQSLTLIATANQGSEATYESGFVIDKFPISRPNLTFSTLTVSNMSPEDSSIYLCSVEDPRGISGYTFGSGTRLTVV.

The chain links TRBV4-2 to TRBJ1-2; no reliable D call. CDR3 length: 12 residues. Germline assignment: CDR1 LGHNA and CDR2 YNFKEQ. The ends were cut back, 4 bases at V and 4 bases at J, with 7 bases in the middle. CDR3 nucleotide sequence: TGTGCCAGCAGCCTGGACGGCTATGGCTACACCTTC. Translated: CASSLDGYGYTF.

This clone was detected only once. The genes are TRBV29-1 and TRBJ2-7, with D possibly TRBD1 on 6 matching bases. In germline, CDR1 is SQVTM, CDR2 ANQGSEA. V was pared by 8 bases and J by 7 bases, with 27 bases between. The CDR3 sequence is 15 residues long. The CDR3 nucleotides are TGCAGCCCACCCCAACGACAGGTCCCGGCGCGGGAGCAGTACTTC. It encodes CSPPQRQVPAREQYF.

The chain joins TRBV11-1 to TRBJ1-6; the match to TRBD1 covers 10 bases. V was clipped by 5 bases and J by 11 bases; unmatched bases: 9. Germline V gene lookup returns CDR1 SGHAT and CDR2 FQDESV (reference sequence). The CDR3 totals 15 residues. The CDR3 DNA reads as TGTGCCAGCAGCCGGGACAGGGGTAGCTCGGCACCCCTCCACTTT. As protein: CASSRDRGSSAPLHF.

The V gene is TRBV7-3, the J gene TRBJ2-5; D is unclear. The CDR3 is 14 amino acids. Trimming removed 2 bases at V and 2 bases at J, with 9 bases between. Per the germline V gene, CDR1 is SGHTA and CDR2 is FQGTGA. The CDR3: CASSLLGGQETQYF. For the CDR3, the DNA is TGTGCCAGCAGCTTACTGGGCGGTCAAGAGACCCAGTACTTC.

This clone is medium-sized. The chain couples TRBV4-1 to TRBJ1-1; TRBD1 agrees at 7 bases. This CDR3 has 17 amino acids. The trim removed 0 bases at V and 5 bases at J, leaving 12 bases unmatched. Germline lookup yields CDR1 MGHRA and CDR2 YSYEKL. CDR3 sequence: CASSQDGPIQGGTEAFF. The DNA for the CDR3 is TGCGCCAGCAGCCAAGATGGACCTATTCAGGGGGGGACTGAAGCTTTCTTT.

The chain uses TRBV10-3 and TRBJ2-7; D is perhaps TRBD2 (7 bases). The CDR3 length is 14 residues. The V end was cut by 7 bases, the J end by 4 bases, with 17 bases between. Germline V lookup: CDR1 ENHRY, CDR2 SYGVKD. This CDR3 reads CAITEGGFGYEQYF. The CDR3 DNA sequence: TGTGCCATCACCGAGGGGGGGTTCGGTTACGAGCAGTACTTC.

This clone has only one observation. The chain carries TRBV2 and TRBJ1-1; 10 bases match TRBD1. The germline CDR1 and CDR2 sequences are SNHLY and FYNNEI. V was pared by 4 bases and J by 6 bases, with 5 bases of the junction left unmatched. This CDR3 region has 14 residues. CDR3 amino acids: CASSGGTGVAEAFF. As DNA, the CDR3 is TGTGCCAGCAGTGGAGGGACAGGGGTCGCTGAAGCTTTCTTT.

CDR3 region: CASSYVAGGSDTQYF. CDR3 coding DNA: TGTGCCAGCAGTTACGTTGCGGGGGGCTCAGATACGCAGTATTTT. V gene TRBV6-5 combines with J gene TRBJ2-3; TRBD2 matches 8 bases. V was clipped by 2 bases and J by 4 bases; unmatched bases: 5. CDR1 and CDR2 from the germline V gene are MNHEY and SVGAGI. The CDR3 totals 15 residues.

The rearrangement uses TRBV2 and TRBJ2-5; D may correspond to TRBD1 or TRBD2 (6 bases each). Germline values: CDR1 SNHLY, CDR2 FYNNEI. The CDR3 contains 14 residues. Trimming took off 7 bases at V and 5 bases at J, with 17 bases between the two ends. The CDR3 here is CASTEGGRGETQYF. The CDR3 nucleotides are TGTGCCAGCACCGAAGGGGGGCGCGGGGAGACCCAGTACTTC.

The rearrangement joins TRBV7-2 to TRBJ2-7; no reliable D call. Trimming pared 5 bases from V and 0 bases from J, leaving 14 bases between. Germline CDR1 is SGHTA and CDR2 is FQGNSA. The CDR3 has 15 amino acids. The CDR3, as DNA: TGTGCCAGCAGCCCAAACGACGGTGTCTCCTACGAGCAGTACTTC. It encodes CASSPNDGVSYEQYF. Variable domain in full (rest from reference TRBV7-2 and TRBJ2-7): GAGVSQSPSNKVTEKGKDVELRCDPISGHTALYWYRQSLGQGLEFLIYFQGNSAPDKSGLPSDRFSAERTGGSVSTLTIQRTQQEDSAVYLCASSPNDGVSYEQYFGPGTRLTVT.

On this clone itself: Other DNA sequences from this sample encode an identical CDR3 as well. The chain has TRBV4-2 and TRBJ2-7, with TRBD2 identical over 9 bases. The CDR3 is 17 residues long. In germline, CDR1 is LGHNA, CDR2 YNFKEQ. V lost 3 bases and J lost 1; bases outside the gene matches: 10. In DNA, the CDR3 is TGTGCCAGCAGCCAGGAAAATAGCGGGGGCTCGTCCTACGAGCAGTACTTC. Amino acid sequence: CASSQENSGGSSYEQYF.

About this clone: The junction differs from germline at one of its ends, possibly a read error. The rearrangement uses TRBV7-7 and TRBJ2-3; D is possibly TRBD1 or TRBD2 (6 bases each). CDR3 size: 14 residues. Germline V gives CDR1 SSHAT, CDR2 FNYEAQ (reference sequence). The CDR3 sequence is CASSGGGWTDTQYF. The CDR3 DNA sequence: TGTGCTAGCAGCGGAGGGGGTTGGACAGATACGCAGTATTTT. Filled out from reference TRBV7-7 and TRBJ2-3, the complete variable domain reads GAGVSQSPRYKVTKRGQDVTLRCDPISSHATLYWYQQALGQGPEFLTYFNYEAQPDKSGLPSDRFSAERPEGSISTLTIQRTEQRDSAMYRCASSGGGWTDTQYFGPGTRLTVL.

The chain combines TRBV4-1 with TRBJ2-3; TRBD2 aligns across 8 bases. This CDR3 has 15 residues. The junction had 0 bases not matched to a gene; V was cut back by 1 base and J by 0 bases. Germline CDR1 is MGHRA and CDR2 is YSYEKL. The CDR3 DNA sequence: TGCGCCAGCAGCCAAGGACTAGCGAGCACAGATACGCAGTATTTT. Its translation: CASSQGLASTDTQYF.

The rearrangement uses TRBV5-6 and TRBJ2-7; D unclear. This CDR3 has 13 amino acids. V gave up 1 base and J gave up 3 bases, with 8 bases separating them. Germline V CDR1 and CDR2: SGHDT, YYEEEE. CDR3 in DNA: TGTGCCAGCAGCTTGCCAGGATTCTACGAGCAGTACTTC. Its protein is CASSLPGFYEQYF.

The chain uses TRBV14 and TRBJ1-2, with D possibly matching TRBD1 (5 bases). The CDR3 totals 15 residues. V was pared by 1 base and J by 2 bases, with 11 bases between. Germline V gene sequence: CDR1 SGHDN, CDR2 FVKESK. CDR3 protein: CASSQGGTANYGYTF. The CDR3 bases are TGTGCCAGCAGCCAAGGGGGGACGGCCAACTATGGCTACACCTTC. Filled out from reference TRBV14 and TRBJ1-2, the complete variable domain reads EAGVTQFPSHSVIEKGQTVTLRCDPISGHDNLYWYRRVMGKEIKFLLHFVKESKQDESGMPNNRFLAERTGGTYSTLKVQPAELEDSGVYFCASSQGGTANYGYTFGSGTRLTVV.

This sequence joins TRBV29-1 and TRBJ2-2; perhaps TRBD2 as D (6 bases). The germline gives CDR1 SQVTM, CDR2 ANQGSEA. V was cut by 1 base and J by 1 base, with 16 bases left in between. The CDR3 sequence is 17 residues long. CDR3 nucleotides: TGCAGCGTTGAAGCCCCTCTAGGGGAGGAGAACACCGGGGAGCTGTTTTTT. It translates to CSVEAPLGEENTGELFF.

The CDR3 spells CASSLGIADLSSSTDTQYF. In nucleotides, the CDR3 is TGTGCCAGCAGCTTAGGAATAGCGGACCTTTCTTCTAGCACAGATACGCAGTATTTT. The chain recombines TRBV7-9 with TRBJ2-3, with D maybe TRBD2 (6 bases). Per the germline V gene, CDR1 is SEHNR and CDR2 is FQNEAQ (reference sequence). Trimming shortened V by 1 base and J by 0 bases, and 20 bases separated the two germline ends. CDR3 length: 19 residues. Complete variable domain (other parts from reference TRBV7-9 and TRBJ2-3): DTGVSQNPRHKITKRGQNVTFRCDPISEHNRLYWYRQTLGQGPEFLTYFQNEAQLEKSRLLSDRFSAERPKGSFSTLEIQRTEQGDSAMYLCASSLGIADLSSSTDTQYFGPGTRLTVL.

The DNA of the CDR3 is TGTGCCAGCAGCCCCTGGACAACCCGACAAGAGACCCAGTACTTC. Encoded protein: CASSPWTTRQETQYF. The rearrangement links TRBV5-6 to TRBJ2-5, with D perhaps matching TRBD1 (5 bases). This CDR3 region has 15 residues. V shed 4 bases and J shed 2 bases, with 15 bases lying between them. Germline lookup yields CDR1 SGHDT and CDR2 YYEEEE.

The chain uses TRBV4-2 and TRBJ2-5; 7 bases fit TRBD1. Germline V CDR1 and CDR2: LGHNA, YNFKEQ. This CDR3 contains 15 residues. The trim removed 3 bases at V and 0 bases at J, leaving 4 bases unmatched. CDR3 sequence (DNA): TGTGCCAGCAGCCAGGAGACAGGGTACCAAGAGACCCAGTACTTC. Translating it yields CASSQETGYQETQYF.

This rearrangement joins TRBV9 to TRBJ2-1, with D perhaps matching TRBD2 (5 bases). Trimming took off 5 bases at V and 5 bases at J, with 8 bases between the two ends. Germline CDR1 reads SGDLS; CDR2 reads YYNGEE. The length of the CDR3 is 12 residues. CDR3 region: CASSRGNNEQFF. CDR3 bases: TGTGCCAGCAGTCGGGGAAACAATGAGCAGTTCTTC.

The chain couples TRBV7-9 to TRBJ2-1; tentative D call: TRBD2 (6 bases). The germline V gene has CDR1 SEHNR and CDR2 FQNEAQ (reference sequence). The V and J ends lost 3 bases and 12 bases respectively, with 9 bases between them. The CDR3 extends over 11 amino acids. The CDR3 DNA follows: TGTGCCAGCAGCTTGGGGACTCCGCAGTTCTTC. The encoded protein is CASSLGTPQFF.

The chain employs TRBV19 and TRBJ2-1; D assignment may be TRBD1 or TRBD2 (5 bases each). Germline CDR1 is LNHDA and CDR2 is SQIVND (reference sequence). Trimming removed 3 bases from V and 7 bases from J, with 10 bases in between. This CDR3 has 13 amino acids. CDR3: CASSMGVGNEQFF. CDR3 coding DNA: TGTGCCAGTAGTATGGGGGTCGGAAATGAGCAGTTCTTC.

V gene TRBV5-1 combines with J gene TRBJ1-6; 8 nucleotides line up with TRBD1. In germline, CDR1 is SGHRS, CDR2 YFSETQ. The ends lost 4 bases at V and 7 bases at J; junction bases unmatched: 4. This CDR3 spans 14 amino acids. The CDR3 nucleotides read TGCGCCAGCAGCCCCCGACAGGGGAATTCACCCCTCCACTTT. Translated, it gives CASSPRQGNSPLHF.

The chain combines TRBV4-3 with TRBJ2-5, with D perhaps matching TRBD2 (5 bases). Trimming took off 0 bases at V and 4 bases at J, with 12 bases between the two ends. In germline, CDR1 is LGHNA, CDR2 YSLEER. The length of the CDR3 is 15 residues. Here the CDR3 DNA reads TGCGCCAGCAGCCAAGATGAGGGCCCTCGAGAGACCCAGTACTTC. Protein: CASSQDEGPRETQYF.

The CDR3 bases are TGCAGCGTTGAAGGGGGCGAGGCCTATGGCTACACCTTC. This translates into CSVEGGEAYGYTF. The V gene is TRBV29-1, the J gene TRBJ1-2; perhaps TRBD1 as D (5 bases). The V gene lost 1 base and the J gene lost 4 bases, with 10 bases spanning the gap. CDR1 and CDR2 (germline): SQVTM, ANQGSEA. The CDR3 is 13 amino acids.